The rows below give T cell receptor beta chains drawn from one sample of a study of CD8+CD57+ T cells in acquired aplastic anemia. TCRdb re-called the reads through MiXCR, storing one row per CDR3 protein. The table lists fewer than 45,000 distinct CDR3 sequences, roughly three quarters of them singletons. The source material was sorted CD4+, CD8+, or CD8+CD57+ T cells (not recorded which) from PBMCs. The receptors stem from a human donor in good health, serving as a control. CDR3s include the opening cysteine and the closing phenylalanine or tryptophan. The D gene is left open where the match is weak. Only part of the rows carry a size: once, few, many, or a class if the clone is expanded.

size	J	D	V	DNA	CDR3
-	TRBJ2-7	-	TRBV19	TGTGCCAGTAGTACCCGACACAGGGCCTTC	CASSTRHRAF
-	TRBJ2-5	-	TRBV29-1	TGCAGCGTTGCTGGGGGGGCCGTTCAAGAGACCCAGTACTTC	CSVAGGAVQETQYF
-	TRBJ1-1	-	TRBV15	TGTGCCACCAGCGGCACCTCGGCCGGTTTCACTGAAGCTTTCTTT	CATSGTSAGFTEAFF
-	TRBJ2-2	-	TRBV6-5	TGTGCCAGCAGTTTTAGCGTAAGCACCGGGGAGCTGTTTTTT	CASSFSVSTGELFF
-	TRBJ2-7	-	TRBV25-1	TGTGCCAGCAGTAAGCCGGGGACACTATCCTACGAGCAGTACTTC	CASSKPGTLSYEQYF
-	TRBJ1-1	-	TRBV29-1	TGCAGCGTCCGCAGCAACGTGAACACTGAAGCTTTCTTT	CSVRSNVNTEAFF
-	TRBJ2-1	-	TRBV10-2	TGCGCCAGCAGTGAGTCTACCGGGATCAATGAGCAGTTCTTC	CASSESTGINEQFF
-	TRBJ2-1	-	TRBV7-3	TGTGCCAGCAGCTTAGAACATCACAATGAGCAGTTCTTC	CASSLEHHNEQFF
large	TRBJ1-3	TRBD1	TRBV9	TGTGCCAGCAGCGGACCGGGACAGGGAAATAGTGGAAACACCATATATTTT	CASSGPGQGNSGNTIYF
-	TRBJ2-3	-	TRBV7-9	TGTGCCAGCAGCCCGAGACTCACAGATACGCAGTATTTT	CASSPRLTDTQYF
medium-sized	TRBJ2-7	TRBD1	TRBV19	TGTGCCAGTAGTATATCTTCCCCGGGACAGGGCTACGAGCAGTACTTC	CASSISSPGQGYEQYF
-	TRBJ2-2	-	TRBV7-3	TGTGCCAGCAGCTTGCTACGGAACACCGGGGAGCTGTTTTTT	CASSLLRNTGELFF
few	TRBJ2-5	-	TRBV20-1	TGCAGTGCTCCCGGGTTGCAAGAGACCCAGTACTTC	CSAPGLQETQYF
-	TRBJ1-6	-	TRBV20-1	TGCAGTGCTAGTAGGGCCCTTCCGTCCAATTCACCCCTCCACTTT	CSASRALPSNSPLHF
-	TRBJ2-7	TRBD1	TRBV10-1	TGCGCCAGCAGTGAGCTGGACATGACAGGGGCCTCCTACGAGCAGTACTTC	CASSELDMTGASYEQYF
-	TRBJ1-1	TRBD1	TRBV5-5	TGTGCCAGCAGCCTGGGGGGGACAGGCCTCGGCTTTGAAGCTTTCTTT	CASSLGGTGLGFEAFF
-	TRBJ1-6	-	TRBV29-1	TGCAGCGTTGAGGGGAGGGTTGGGTATAATTCACCCCTCCACTTT	CSVEGRVGYNSPLHF
-	TRBJ1-2	TRBD1	TRBV25-1	TGTGCCAGCAGGCCCCAGGGGGCGAGTGGCTACACCTTC	CASRPQGASGYTF
-	TRBJ2-7	-	TRBV10-1	TGCGCCACCTCGGAGGGCTACGAGCAGTACTTC	CATSEGYEQYF
medium-sized	TRBJ1-2	-	TRBV20-1	TGCAGTGCTAGAGAGGCAGGGAATTATGGCTACACCTTC	CSAREAGNYGYTF
-	TRBJ2-7	-	TRBV19	TGTGCCAGTAGTATAGGGCTAGGGGTATCCTACGAGCAGTACTTC	CASSIGLGVSYEQYF
-	TRBJ2-3	TRBD2	TRBV24-1	TGTGCCACCAGTGATGGACTAGTGGCAGATACGCAGTATTTT	CATSDGLVADTQYF
once	TRBJ1-2	TRBD1	TRBV29-1	TGCAGCGTTGTCGACAAGGGGTGGGACAGGGCCAACTATGGCTACACCTTC	CSVVDKGWDRANYGYTF
-	TRBJ1-2	-	TRBV20-1	TGCAGTGCGCTCCATGGCTACACCTTC	CSALHGYTF
-	TRBJ2-3	TRBD2	TRBV29-1	TGCAGCGTTGCGGGAGGGCCCCTCCCAGATACGCAGTATTTT	CSVAGGPLPDTQYF
-	TRBJ2-2	TRBD1	TRBV29-1	TGCAGCGTTGAGGCGACAGGGTTTTCCGGGGAGCTGTTTTTT	CSVEATGFSGELFF
-	TRBJ2-1	-	TRBV2	TGTGCCAGCGGTGTCGGGTTCGGCGAAGTTGGGTCTTCTCATGAGCAGTTCTTC	CASGVGFGEVGSSHEQFF
-	TRBJ2-1	TRBD1	TRBV2	TGCGCCAGCAGTGAATTAGGGACAGAATACAATGAGCAGTTCTTC	CASSELGTEYNEQFF
few	TRBJ2-1	-	TRBV10-2	TGCGCCAGCAGGCAAGGGGATGAGCAGTTCTTC	CASRQGDEQFF
-	TRBJ2-3	-	TRBV9	TGTGCCAGCAGCAAGGACCGCCAACCTAGCACAGATACGCAGTATTTT	CASSKDRQPSTDTQYF
-	TRBJ1-2	-	TRBV20-1	TGCAGTGCCCCGGGTCCTTTAGGCTATGGCTACACCTTC	CSAPGPLGYGYTF
-	TRBJ2-7	-	TRBV2	TGTGCCAGCAAACCGATGGTCACCCGCGCCTACGAGCAGTACTTC	CASKPMVTRAYEQYF
-	TRBJ1-1	-	TRBV6-5	TGTGCCAGCAGTTACGGTAACGGTGAAGCTTTCTTT	CASSYGNGEAFF
-	TRBJ1-1	-	TRBV19	TGTGCCAGTAGAAGACAGCCAACCATGAACACTGAAGCTTTCTTT	CASRRQPTMNTEAFF
few	TRBJ1-2	-	TRBV7-9	TGTGCCAGCAGCTTAGTGGGGAACTATGGCTACACCTTC	CASSLVGNYGYTF